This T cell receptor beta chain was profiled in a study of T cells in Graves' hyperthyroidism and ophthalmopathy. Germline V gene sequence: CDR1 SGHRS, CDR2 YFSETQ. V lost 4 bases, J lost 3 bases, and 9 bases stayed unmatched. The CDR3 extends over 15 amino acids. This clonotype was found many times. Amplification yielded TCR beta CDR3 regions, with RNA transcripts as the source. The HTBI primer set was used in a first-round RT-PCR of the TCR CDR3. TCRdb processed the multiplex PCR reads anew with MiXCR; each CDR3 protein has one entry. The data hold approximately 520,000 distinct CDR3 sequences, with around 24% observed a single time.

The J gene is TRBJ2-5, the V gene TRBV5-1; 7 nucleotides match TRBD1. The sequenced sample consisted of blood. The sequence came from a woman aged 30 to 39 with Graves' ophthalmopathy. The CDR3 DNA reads TGCGCCAGCAGCCCTACCGGGACAGAAGAAGAGACCCAGTACTTC. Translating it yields CASSPTGTEEETQYF.